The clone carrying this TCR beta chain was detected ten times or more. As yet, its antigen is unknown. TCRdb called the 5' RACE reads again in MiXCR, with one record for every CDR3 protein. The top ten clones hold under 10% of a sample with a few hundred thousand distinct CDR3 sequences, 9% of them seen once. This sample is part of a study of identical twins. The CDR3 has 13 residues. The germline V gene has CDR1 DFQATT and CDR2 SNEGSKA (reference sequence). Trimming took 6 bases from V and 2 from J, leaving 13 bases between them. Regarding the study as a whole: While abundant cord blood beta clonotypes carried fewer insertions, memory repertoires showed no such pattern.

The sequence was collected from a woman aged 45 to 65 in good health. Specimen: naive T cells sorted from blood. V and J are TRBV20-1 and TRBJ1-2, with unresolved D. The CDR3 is CSASRGQNYGYTF. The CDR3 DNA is TGCAGTGCCTCTCGTGGGCAAAACTATGGCTACACCTTC.